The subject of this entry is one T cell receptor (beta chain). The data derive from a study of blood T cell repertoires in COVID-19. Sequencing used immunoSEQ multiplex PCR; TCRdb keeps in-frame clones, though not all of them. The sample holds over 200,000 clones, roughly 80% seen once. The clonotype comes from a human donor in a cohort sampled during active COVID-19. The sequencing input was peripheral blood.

DNA of the CDR3: TGTGCCTGGGGGCGCCTCGATGAGCAGTTCTTC. Encoded protein: CAWGRLDEQFF. The chain couples TRBV30 to TRBJ2-1; D gene unclear. Germline V gives CDR1 GTSNPN, CDR2 SVGIG (reference sequence). Trimming removed 5 bases from V and 8 bases from J, with 10 bases in between. The CDR3 extends over 11 amino acids.